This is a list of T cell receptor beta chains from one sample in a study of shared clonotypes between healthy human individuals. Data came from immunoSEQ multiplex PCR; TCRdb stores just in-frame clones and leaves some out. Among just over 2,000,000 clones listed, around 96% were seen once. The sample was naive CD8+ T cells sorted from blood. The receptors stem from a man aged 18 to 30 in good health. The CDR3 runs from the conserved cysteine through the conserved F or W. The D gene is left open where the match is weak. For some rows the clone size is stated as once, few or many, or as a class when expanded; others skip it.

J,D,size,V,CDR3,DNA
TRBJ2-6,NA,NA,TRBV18,CASSLLRGGAMVYSGANVLTF,TGTGCCAGCTCACTCCTAAGGGGGGGCGCAATGGTTTACTCTGGGGCCAACGTCCTGACTTTC
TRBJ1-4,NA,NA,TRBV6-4,CASSAPGHWTNEKLFF,TGTGCCAGCAGTGCGCCGGGACATTGGACTAATGAAAAACTGTTTTTT
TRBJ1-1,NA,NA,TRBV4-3,CASSQDLAMNTEAFF,TGCGCCAGCAGCCAAGATCTGGCTATGAACACTGAAGCTTTCTTT
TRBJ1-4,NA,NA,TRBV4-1,CASSQGGSNEKLFF,TGCGCCAGCAGCCAAGGTGGCAGTAATGAAAAACTGTTTTTT
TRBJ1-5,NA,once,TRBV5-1,CASSLESGVEPQHF,TGCGCCAGCAGCTTGGAGAGCGGGGTAGAACCCCAGCATTTT
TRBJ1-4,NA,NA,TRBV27,CASSSNHRSELFF,TGTGCCAGCAGTTCAAACCACAGATCGGAACTGTTTTTT
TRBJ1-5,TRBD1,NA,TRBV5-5,CASSFGTGDNQPQHF,TGTGCCAGCAGCTTCGGGACAGGGGACAATCAGCCCCAGCATTTT
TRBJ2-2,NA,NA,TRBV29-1,CSVGGTGELFF,TGCAGCGTTGGGGGCACCGGGGAGCTGTTTTTT
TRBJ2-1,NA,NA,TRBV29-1,CSVEETGTPAGEQFF,TGCAGCGTTGAAGAGACCGGGACCCCCGCCGGGGAGCAGTTCTTC
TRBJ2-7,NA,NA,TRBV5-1,CASSFADRDEQYF,TGCGCCAGCAGCTTTGCAGATCGGGACGAGCAGTACTTC
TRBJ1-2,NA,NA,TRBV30,CAWSGVGADGTYGYTF,TGTGCCTGGAGTGGGGTAGGGGCAGACGGAACCTATGGCTACACCTTC
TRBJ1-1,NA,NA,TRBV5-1,CASSSLGTEAFF,TGCGCCAGCAGCTCCCTTGGGACTGAAGCTTTCTTT
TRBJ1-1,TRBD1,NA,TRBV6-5,CASSKSRDSLEAFF,TGTGCCAGCAGTAAATCCCGGGACAGCTTAGAAGCTTTCTTT
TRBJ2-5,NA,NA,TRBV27,CASSRLGVAAQETQYF,TGTGCCAGCAGTCGGTTGGGAGTAGCGGCACAAGAGACCCAGTACTTC
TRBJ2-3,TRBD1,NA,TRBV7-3,CASSLTGTADTQYF,TGTGCCAGCAGCTTAACGGGGACAGCCGATACGCAGTATTTT
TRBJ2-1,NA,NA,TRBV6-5,CASRNGEGNEQFF,TGTGCCAGCAGAAACGGGGAAGGCAATGAGCAGTTCTTC
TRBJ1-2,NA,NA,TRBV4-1,CASSPNHPSGYRQANYGYTF,TGCGCCAGCAGCCCCAATCACCCTTCCGGTTACAGGCAAGCTAACTATGGCTACACCTTC
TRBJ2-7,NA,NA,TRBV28,CASSLGGPIYEQYF,TGTGCCAGCAGTTTGGGGGGACCTATCTACGAGCAGTACTTC
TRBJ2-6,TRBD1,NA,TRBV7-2,CASSPTGVSGANVLTF,TGTGCCAGCAGCCCAACAGGGGTCTCTGGGGCCAACGTCCTGACTTTC
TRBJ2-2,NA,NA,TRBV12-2,CASHITPGTGGSGELFF,TGTGCAAGTCATATAACTCCCGGGACAGGGGGATCCGGGGAGCTGTTTTTT
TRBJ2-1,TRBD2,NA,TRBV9,CASSQPGLAPSNEQFF,TGTGCCAGCAGCCAACCGGGACTAGCTCCCAGCAATGAGCAGTTCTTC
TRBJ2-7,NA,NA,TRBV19,CASSMGRLDEQYF,TGTGCCAGTAGTATGGGCAGGTTGGACGAGCAGTACTTC
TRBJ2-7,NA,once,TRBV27,CASSFGQSYEQYF,TGTGCCAGCAGTTTCGGACAATCCTACGAGCAGTACTTC
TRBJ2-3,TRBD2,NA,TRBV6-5,CASSYGGGAGDTQYF,TGTGCCAGCAGTTACGGCGGGGGGGCGGGAGATACGCAGTATTTT
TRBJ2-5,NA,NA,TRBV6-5,CASSQHAREETQYF,TGTGCCAGCAGTCAACACGCTAGGGAAGAGACCCAGTACTTC
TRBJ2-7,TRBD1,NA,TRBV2,CASSEGPTGASYEQYF,TGTGCCAGCAGTGAAGGACCGACAGGGGCCTCCTACGAGCAGTACTTC
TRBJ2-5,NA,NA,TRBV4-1,CASSQEYQLGQETQYF,TGCGCCAGCAGCCAAGAGTATCAGCTAGGACAAGAGACCCAGTACTTC
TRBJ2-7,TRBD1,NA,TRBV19,CASSPGTVPYEQYF,TGTGCCAGTAGTCCCGGGACAGTTCCCTACGAGCAGTACTTC
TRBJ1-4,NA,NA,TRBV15,CATSRDRSTHEKLFF,TGTGCCACCAGCAGAGATCGGAGTACTCATGAAAAACTGTTTTTT
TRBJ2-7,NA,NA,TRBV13,CASSLAGLPNSYEQYF,TGTGCCAGCAGCTTAGCGGGCCTACCGAACTCCTACGAGCAGTACTTC
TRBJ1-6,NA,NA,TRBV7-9,CASSHPSNSPLHF,TGTGCCAGCAGCCACCCGTCTAATTCACCCCTCCACTTT
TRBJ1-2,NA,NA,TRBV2,CASSGEYRWGNYGYTF,TGTGCCAGCAGTGGAGAGTACCGTTGGGGGAACTATGGCTACACCTTC
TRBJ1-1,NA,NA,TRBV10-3,CAISEFGERGTEAFF,TGTGCCATCAGTGAGTTTGGCGAACGGGGCACTGAAGCTTTCTTT
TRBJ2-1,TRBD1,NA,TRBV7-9,CASSLLWGQGYYNEQFF,TGTGCCAGCAGCTTACTGTGGGGACAGGGATACTACAATGAGCAGTTCTTC
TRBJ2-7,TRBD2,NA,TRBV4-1,CASSQKRGSSYEQYF,TGCGCCAGCAGCCAAAAGCGGGGTAGCTCCTACGAGCAGTACTTC
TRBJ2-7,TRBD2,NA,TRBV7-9,CASSLGELAGFNYEQYF,TGTGCCAGCAGCTTAGGTGAACTAGCGGGATTTAACTACGAGCAGTACTTC
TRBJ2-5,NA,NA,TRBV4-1,CASSPSKASGRQETQYF,TGCGCCAGCAGCCCCTCCAAGGCATCGGGGCGCCAAGAGACCCAGTACTTC
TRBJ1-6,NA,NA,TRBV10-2,CASRETGSSYNSPLHF,TGCGCCAGCAGAGAAACAGGGAGCTCCTATAATTCACCCCTCCACTTT
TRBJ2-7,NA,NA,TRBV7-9,CASSLAGRQPYEQYF,TGTGCCAGCAGCTTAGCGGGCAGACAACCCTACGAGCAGTACTTC
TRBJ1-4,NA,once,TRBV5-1,CASSLDLGMVGEKLFF,TGCGCCAGCAGCTTGGATCTGGGCATGGTGGGTGAAAAACTGTTTTTT
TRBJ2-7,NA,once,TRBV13,CASSLGGEYPYEQYF,TGTGCCAGCAGCTTAGGGGGGGAATACCCCTACGAGCAGTACTTC
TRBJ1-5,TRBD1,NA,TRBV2,CASTEWGTGVLSNQPQHF,TGTGCCAGCACCGAATGGGGGACAGGGGTCCTTAGCAATCAGCCCCAGCATTTT
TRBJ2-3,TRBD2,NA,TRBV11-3,CASSPGSGGRADTQYF,TGTGCCAGCAGCCCAGGGAGTGGAGGGAGGGCAGATACGCAGTATTTT
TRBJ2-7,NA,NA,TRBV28,CASSPDRPKLFQYF,TGTGCCAGCAGTCCGGACAGACCCAAACTATTTCAGTACTTC
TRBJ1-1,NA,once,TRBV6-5,CASSYQDMNTEAFF,TGTGCCAGCAGTTACCAAGACATGAACACTGAAGCTTTCTTT
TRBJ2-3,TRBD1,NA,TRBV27,CASSPLEGALTDTQYF,TGTGCCAGCAGTCCACTAGAGGGGGCACTCACAGATACGCAGTATTTT
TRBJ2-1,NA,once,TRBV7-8,CASSHREYEQFF,TGTGCCAGCAGCCACAGGGAGTATGAGCAGTTCTTC
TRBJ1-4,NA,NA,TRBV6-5,CASSLFPTNEKLFF,TGTGCCAGCAGTTTGTTCCCAACTAATGAAAAACTGTTTTTT